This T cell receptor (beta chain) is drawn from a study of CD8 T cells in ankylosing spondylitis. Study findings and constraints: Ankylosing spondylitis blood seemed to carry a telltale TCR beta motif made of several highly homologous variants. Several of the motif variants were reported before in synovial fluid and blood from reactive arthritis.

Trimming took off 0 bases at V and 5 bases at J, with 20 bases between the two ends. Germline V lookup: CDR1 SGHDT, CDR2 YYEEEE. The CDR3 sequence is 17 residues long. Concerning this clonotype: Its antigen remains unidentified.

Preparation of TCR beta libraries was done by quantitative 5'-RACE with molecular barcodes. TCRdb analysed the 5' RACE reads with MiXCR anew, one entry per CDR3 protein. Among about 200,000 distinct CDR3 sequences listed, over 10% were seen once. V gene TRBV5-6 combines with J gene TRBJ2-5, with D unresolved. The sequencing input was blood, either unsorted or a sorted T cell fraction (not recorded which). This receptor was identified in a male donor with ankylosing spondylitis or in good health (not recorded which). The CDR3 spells CASSLASIRHSRETQYF. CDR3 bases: TGTGCCAGCAGCTTGGCTTCGATTCGTCACTCTAGGGAGACCCAGTACTTC.